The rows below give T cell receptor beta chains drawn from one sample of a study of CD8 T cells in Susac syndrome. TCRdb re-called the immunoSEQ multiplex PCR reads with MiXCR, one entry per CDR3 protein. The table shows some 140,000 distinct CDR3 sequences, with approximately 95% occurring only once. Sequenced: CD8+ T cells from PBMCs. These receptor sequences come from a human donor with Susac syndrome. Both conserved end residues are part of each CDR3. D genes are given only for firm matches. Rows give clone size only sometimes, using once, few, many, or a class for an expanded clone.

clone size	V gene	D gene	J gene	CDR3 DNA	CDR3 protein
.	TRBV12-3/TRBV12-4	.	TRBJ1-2	TGTGCCAGCAGTTTAGCGCTGGAAGGCGGCTACACCTTC	CASSLALEGGYTF
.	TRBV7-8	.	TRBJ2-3	TGTGCCAGCAGCTCCCATCTCACAGATACGCAGTATTTT	CASSSHLTDTQYF
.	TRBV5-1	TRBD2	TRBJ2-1	TGCGCCAGCAGCTTGGGGCGGGAGCAGTACAATGAGCAGTTCTTC	CASSLGREQYNEQFF
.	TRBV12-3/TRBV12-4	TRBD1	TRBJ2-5	TGTGCCAGCAGAGGGGACAGTACCCAAGAGACCCAGTACTTC	CASRGDSTQETQYF
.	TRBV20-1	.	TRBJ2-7	TGCAGTGCTCCCCTGAGCTACGAGCAGTACTTC	CSAPLSYEQYF
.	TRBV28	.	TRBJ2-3	TGTGCCAGCAGTTTATACGGGGGACGAAGCACAGATACGCAGTATTTT	CASSLYGGRSTDTQYF
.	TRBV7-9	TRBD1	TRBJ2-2	TGTGCCAGCAGCTCGGGACAGGGCCCCGGGGAGCTGTTTTTT	CASSSGQGPGELFF
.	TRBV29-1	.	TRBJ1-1	TGCAGCGTCGATGACTTTGAAGCTTTCTTT	CSVDDFEAFF
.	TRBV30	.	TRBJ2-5	TGTGCCTGGACCGAAGGGACGGAGGGAGAGACCCAGTACTTC	CAWTEGTEGETQYF
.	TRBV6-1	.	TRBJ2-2	TGTGCCAGCAGTGAAGACCCAGTAGGAGAGCTGTTTTTT	CASSEDPVGELFF
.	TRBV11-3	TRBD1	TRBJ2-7	TGTGCCAGCAGCTTAGTTCGGGACAGCTACGAGCAGTACTTC	CASSLVRDSYEQYF
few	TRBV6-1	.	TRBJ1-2	TGTGACATTTCCGACGGACCCAACTATGGCTACACCTTC	CDISDGPNYGYTF
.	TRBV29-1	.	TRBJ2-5	TGCAGCGTTGGGATCCAGGGAGAGACCCAGTACTTC	CSVGIQGETQYF
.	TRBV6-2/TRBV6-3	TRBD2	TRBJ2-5	TGTGCCAGCAGTCTCCAACTAGCGGGACCCCAAGAGACCCAGTACTTC	CASSLQLAGPQETQYF
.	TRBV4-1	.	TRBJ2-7	TGCGCCAGCAGCCAAGTAGGACGACCCTACGAGCAGTACTTC	CASSQVGRPYEQYF
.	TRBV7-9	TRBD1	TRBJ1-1	TGTGCCAGCAGCCTGGGACAGGGTACGAACACTGAAGCTTTCTTT	CASSLGQGTNTEAFF
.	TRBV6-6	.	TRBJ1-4	TGTGCCAGCAACCTAACAGGGCTTAATGAAAAACTGTTTTTT	CASNLTGLNEKLFF
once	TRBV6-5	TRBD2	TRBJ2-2	TGTGCCAGCAGCCGACTAGCGGGCGGGGAGCTGTTTTTT	CASSRLAGGELFF
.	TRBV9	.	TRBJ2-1	TGTGCCAGCGAATCTGACAATGAGCAGTTCTTC	CASESDNEQFF
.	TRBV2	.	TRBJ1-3	TGTGCCAGCAGTGAGTCGGACGGGAACACCATATATTTT	CASSESDGNTIYF
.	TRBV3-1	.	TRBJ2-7	TGTGCCAGCAGCCACAACCTAGTGGAGCAGTACTTC	CASSHNLVEQYF
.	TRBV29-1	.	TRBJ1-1	TGCAGCGTTGAAGCGGACCCAAGTATGAACACTGAAGCTTTCTTT	CSVEADPSMNTEAFF
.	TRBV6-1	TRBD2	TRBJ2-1	TGTGCCGGGTGGAGCGGGAGTTCCTACAATGAGCAGTTCTTC	CAGWSGSSYNEQFF
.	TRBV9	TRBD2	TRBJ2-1	TGTGCCAGCAGCCCCTCGAGGACTAGCTCCTACAATGAGCAGTTCTTC	CASSPSRTSSYNEQFF
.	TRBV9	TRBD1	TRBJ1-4	TGTGCCACCCCCGGGACAGGGGGAGAAAAACTGTTTTTT	CATPGTGGEKLFF